This is a list of T cell receptor beta chains from one sample in a study of OX40 agonist ivuxolimab in advanced cancers. Only in-frame clones appear in the TCRdb table, and some are missing; sequencing was by immunoSEQ multiplex PCR. The sample records 70,000 to 80,000 clones, approximately 91% being singletons. Sequenced material: CD4+ or CD8+ T cells sorted from blood, taken in a trial of the OX40 agonist ivuxolimab. These receptor sequences come from an adult with an advanced solid tumor such as melanoma, head and neck, liver or kidney cancer. CDR3s include the opening cysteine and the closing phenylalanine or tryptophan. The order of the fields is V gene, D gene, J gene, clone size, CDR3 protein, CDR3 DNA. A D gene is named only where the DNA matches it firmly. Size tells how often a clone was seen (once, few, many) or the class of an expanded clone, and some rows leave it out.

v_gene: TRBV7-2
d_gene: -
j_gene: TRBJ1-3
abundance: -
CDR3aa: CASSLMSGVSSGNTIYF
CDR3nt: TGTGCCAGCAGCTTAATGTCAGGTGTAAGCTCTGGAAACACCATATATTTT

v_gene: TRBV6-1
d_gene: TRBD1
j_gene: TRBJ2-5
abundance: once
CDR3aa: CASSAQGALETQYF
CDR3nt: TGTGCCAGCAGTGCTCAGGGGGCTTTAGAGACCCAGTACTTC

v_gene: TRBV19
d_gene: TRBD2
j_gene: TRBJ2-1
abundance: -
CDR3aa: CASSLLAGGINEQFF
CDR3nt: TGTGCCAGTAGCCTGCTAGCGGGAGGTATAAATGAGCAGTTCTTC

v_gene: TRBV6-5
d_gene: -
j_gene: TRBJ2-3
abundance: -
CDR3aa: CASRYYPSTDTQYF
CDR3nt: TGTGCCAGCCGTTACTACCCTAGCACAGATACGCAGTATTTT

v_gene: TRBV10-3
d_gene: -
j_gene: TRBJ1-2
abundance: -
CDR3aa: CAISVGGFDGYTF
CDR3nt: TGTGCCATCAGTGTTGGAGGGTTCGACGGCTACACCTTC

v_gene: TRBV7-9
d_gene: -
j_gene: TRBJ1-2
abundance: -
CDR3aa: CASSLRAGSNYGYTF
CDR3nt: TGTGCCAGCAGCTTAAGGGCAGGTTCTAACTATGGCTACACCTTC

v_gene: TRBV11-2
d_gene: TRBD2
j_gene: TRBJ2-3
abundance: -
CDR3aa: CASSLDGVAGADTQYF
CDR3nt: TGTGCCAGCAGCTTAGATGGAGTAGCGGGAGCAGATACGCAGTATTTT

v_gene: TRBV6-5
d_gene: -
j_gene: TRBJ2-3
abundance: -
CDR3aa: CASSSPPWGAQYF
CDR3nt: TGTGCCAGCAGTTCCCCGCCCTGGGGTGCGCAGTATTTT

v_gene: TRBV30
d_gene: TRBD2
j_gene: TRBJ2-1
abundance: once
CDR3aa: CAWRASGGNEQFF
CDR3nt: TGTGCCTGGAGGGCTAGCGGGGGAAATGAGCAGTTCTTC

v_gene: TRBV18
d_gene: -
j_gene: TRBJ1-5
abundance: once
CDR3aa: CASSPPDSGRGSNQPQHF
CDR3nt: TGTGCCAGCTCACCACCGGATAGTGGAAGGGGTAGCAATCAGCCCCAGCATTTT

v_gene: TRBV5-6
d_gene: TRBD2
j_gene: TRBJ2-1
abundance: -
CDR3aa: CASSFSGVEQFF
CDR3nt: TGTGCCAGCAGCTTTAGCGGGGTTGAGCAGTTCTTC

v_gene: TRBV6-5
d_gene: TRBD1
j_gene: TRBJ1-2
abundance: -
CDR3aa: CASSYSNRGLYGYTF
CDR3nt: TGTGCCAGCAGTTACTCGAACAGGGGGCTCTATGGCTACACCTTC

v_gene: TRBV5-6
d_gene: -
j_gene: TRBJ2-6
abundance: -
CDR3aa: CASSHPTSGANVLTF
CDR3nt: TGTGCCAGCAGCCATCCCACATCAGGGGCCAACGTCCTGACTTTC

v_gene: TRBV4-1
d_gene: TRBD2
j_gene: TRBJ2-3
abundance: -
CDR3aa: CASSKSGTSGSTDTQYF
CDR3nt: TGCGCCAGCAGCAAATCCGGGACTAGCGGGAGCACAGATACGCAGTATTTT

v_gene: TRBV7-6
d_gene: -
j_gene: TRBJ2-6
abundance: -
CDR3aa: CASSLVGNGANVLTF
CDR3nt: TGTGCCAGCAGCTTAGTCGGGAATGGGGCCAACGTCCTGACTTTC

v_gene: TRBV2
d_gene: TRBD2
j_gene: TRBJ2-3
abundance: -
CDR3aa: CASRTSGPDTQYF
CDR3nt: TGTGCCAGCAGGACTAGCGGGCCAGATACGCAGTATTTT

v_gene: TRBV6-5
d_gene: TRBD1
j_gene: TRBJ2-5
abundance: few
CDR3aa: CASRYRGSVTETQYF
CDR3nt: TGTGCCAGCAGGTACAGGGGATCTGTGACGGAGACCCAGTACTTC

v_gene: TRBV5-1
d_gene: TRBD2
j_gene: TRBJ2-3
abundance: -
CDR3aa: CASSRTSGRSTDTQYF
CDR3nt: TGCGCCAGCAGCCGGACTAGCGGGAGAAGCACAGATACGCAGTATTTT

v_gene: TRBV6-6
d_gene: TRBD1
j_gene: TRBJ2-3
abundance: -
CDR3aa: CASSSATGSTDTQYF
CDR3nt: TGTGCCAGCAGTTCAGCGACAGGGAGCACAGATACGCAGTATTTT

v_gene: TRBV7-9
d_gene: TRBD1
j_gene: TRBJ2-5
abundance: -
CDR3aa: CASSLEYGQAIETQYF
CDR3nt: TGTGCCAGCAGCTTAGAATACGGACAGGCTATTGAGACCCAGTACTTC

v_gene: TRBV5-1
d_gene: TRBD1
j_gene: TRBJ1-1
abundance: -
CDR3aa: CASRMAGTGNTEAFF
CDR3nt: TGCGCCAGCCGTATGGCCGGGACAGGGAACACTGAAGCTTTCTTT